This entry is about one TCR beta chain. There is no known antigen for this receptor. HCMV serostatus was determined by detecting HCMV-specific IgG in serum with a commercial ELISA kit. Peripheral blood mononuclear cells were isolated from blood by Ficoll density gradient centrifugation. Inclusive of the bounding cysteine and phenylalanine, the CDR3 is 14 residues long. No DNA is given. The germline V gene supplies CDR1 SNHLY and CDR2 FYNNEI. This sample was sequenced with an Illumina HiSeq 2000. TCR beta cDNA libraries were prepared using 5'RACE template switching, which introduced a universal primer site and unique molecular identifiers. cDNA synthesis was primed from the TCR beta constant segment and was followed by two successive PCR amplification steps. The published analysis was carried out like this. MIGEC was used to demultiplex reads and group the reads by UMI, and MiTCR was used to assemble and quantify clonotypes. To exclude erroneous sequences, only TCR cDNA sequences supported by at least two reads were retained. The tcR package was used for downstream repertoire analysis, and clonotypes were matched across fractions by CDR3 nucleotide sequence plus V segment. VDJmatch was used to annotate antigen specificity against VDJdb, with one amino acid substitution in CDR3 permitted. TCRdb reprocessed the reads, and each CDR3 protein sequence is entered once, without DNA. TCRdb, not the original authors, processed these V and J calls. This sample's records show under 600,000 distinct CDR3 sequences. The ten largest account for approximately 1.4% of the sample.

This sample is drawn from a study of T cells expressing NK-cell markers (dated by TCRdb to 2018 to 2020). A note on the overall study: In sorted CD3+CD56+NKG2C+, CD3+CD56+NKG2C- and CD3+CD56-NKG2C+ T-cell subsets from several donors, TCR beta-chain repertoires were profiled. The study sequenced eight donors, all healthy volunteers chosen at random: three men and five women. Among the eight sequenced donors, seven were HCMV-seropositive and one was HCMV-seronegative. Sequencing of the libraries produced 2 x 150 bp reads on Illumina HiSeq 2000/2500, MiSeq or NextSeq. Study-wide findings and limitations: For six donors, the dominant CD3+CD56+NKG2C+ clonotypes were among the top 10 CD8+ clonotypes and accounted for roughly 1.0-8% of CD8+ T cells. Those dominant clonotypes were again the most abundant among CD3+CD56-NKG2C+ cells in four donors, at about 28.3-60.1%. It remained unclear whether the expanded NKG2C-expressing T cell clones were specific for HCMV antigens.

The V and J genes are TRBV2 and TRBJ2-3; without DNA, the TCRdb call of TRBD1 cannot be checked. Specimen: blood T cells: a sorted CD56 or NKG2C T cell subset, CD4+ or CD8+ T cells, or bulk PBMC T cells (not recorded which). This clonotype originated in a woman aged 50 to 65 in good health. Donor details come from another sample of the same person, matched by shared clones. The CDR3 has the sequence CASSGTGPTDTQYF.